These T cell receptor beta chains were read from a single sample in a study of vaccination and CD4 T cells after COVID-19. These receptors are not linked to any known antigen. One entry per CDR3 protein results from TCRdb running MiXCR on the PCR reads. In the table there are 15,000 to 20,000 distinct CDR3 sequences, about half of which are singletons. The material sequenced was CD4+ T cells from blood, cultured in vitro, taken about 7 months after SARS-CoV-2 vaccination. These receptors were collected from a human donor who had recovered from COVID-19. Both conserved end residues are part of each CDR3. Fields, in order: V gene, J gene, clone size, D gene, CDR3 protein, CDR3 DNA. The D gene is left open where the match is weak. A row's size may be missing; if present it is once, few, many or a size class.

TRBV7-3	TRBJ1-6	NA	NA	CASSFEANSPLHF	TGTGCCAGCAGCTTCGAGGCGAATTCACCCCTCCACTTT
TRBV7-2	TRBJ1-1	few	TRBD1	CASSYDRGGTEAFF	TGTGCCAGCAGTTATGACAGGGGGGGGACTGAAGCTTTCTTT
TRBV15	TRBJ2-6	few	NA	CATSRVRAGANVLTF	TGTGCCACCAGCAGAGTCAGGGCTGGGGCCAACGTCCTGACTTTC
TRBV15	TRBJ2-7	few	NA	CATSRDRLLGEQYF	TGTGCCACCAGCAGAGATCGTTTGTTAGGGGAGCAGTACTTC
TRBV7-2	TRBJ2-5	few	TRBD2	CASKPKGLAGGLWETQYF	TGTGCCAGCAAACCCAAAGGACTAGCGGGGGGGCTCTGGGAGACCCAGTACTTC
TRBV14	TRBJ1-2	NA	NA	CASSQVLADYGYTF	TGTGCCAGCAGCCAAGTGCTGGCGGACTATGGCTACACCTTC
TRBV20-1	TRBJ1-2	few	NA	CSALRVGGYTF	TGCAGTGCTCTCCGGGTCGGTGGCTACACCTTC
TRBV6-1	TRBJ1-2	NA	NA	CASSGLTTGNNYGYTF	TGTGCCAGCAGTGGCCTAACGACGGGGAATAACTATGGCTACACCTTC
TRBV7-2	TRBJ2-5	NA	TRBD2	CASRVMGGIQETQYF	TGTGCCAGCAGGGTCATGGGGGGGATACAAGAGACCCAGTACTTC
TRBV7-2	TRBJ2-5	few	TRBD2	CASSRAGEETQYF	TGTGCCAGCAGCCGAGCGGGGGAAGAGACCCAGTACTTC
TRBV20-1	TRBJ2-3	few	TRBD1	CSASDRGIADTQYF	TGCAGTGCTAGCGACAGGGGGATCGCAGATACGCAGTATTTT
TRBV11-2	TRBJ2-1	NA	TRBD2	CASSPRRELAGNEQFF	TGTGCCAGCAGCCCACGAAGGGAACTAGCGGGGAATGAGCAGTTCTTC
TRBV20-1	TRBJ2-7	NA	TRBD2	CSAAGGLAGSYEQYF	TGCAGTGCTGCTGGGGGTCTAGCGGGATCCTACGAGCAGTACTTC
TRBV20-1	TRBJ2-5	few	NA	CSASLGTKQETQYF	TGCAGTGCTAGTCTCGGGACAAAGCAAGAGACCCAGTACTTC
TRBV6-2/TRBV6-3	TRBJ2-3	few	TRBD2	CASVRAGGTDTQYF	TGTGCCAGCGTACGGGCGGGGGGAACAGATACGCAGTATTTT
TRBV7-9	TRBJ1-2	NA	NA	CASSLGGTPGLGGYTF	TGTGCCAGCAGCTTAGGGGGGACTCCGGGCCTCGGGGGCTACACCTTC
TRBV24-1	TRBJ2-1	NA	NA	CATSAVSASYNEQFF	TGTGCCACCAGTGCCGTTAGCGCTTCCTACAATGAGCAGTTCTTC
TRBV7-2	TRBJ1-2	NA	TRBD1	CASSQGTVLNYGYTF	TGTGCCAGCAGCCAGGGGACAGTTCTTAACTATGGCTACACCTTC
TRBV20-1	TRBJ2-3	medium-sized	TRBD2	CSAGLAGASSTDTQYF	TGCAGTGCAGGACTAGCGGGGGCCTCTAGCACAGATACGCAGTATTTT
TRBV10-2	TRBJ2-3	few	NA	CASTQRESTDTQYF	TGCGCCAGCACACAACGGGAAAGCACAGATACGCAGTATTTT
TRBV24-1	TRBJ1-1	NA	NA	CATRDEGGGNTEAFF	TGTGCCACCAGAGACGAGGGGGGGGGGAACACTGAAGCTTTCTTT
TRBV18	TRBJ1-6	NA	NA	CASSPALQRAGSPLHF	TGTGCCAGCTCACCAGCTCTACAAAGGGCTGGCTCACCCCTCCACTTT
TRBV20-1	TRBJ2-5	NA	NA	CSASDPGPPKETQYF	TGCAGTGCTAGCGATCCGGGACCGCCGAAAGAGACCCAGTACTTC
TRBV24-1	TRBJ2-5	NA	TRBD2	CATSEPPGLAGVRATQYF	TGTGCCACCAGTGAACCGCCGGGACTAGCGGGAGTGAGGGCGACCCAGTACTTC
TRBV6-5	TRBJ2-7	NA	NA	CASSYSGVYEQYF	TGTGCCAGCAGTTACTCGGGGGTCTACGAGCAGTACTTC
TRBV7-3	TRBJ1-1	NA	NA	CASSPTANTEAFF	TGTGCCAGCAGCCCGACGGCGAACACTGAAGCTTTCTTT
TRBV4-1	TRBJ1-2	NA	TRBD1	CASSLLGQTNYGYTF	TGCGCCAGCAGCCTGTTGGGACAGACTAACTATGGCTACACCTTC
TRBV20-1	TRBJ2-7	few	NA	CSARGALYEQYF	TGCAGTGCTAGAGGGGCCCTTTACGAGCAGTACTTC
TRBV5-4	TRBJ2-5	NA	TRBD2	CASSFAAGAQETQYF	TGTGCCAGCAGCTTTGCGGCGGGAGCCCAAGAGACCCAGTACTTC
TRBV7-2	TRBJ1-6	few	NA	CASSADGALGPLHF	TGTGCCAGCAGCGCTGACGGGGCCCTAGGCCCCCTCCACTTT
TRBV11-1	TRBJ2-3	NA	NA	CASSLSALTDTQYF	TGTGCCAGCAGCTTAAGCGCTCTCACAGATACGCAGTATTTT
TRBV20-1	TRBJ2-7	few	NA	CSALKDHSVYEQYF	TGCAGTGCCCTCAAAGACCACTCGGTCTACGAGCAGTACTTC
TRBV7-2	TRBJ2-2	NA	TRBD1	CASSLDRGSTGELFF	TGTGCCAGCAGCTTGGACAGGGGGAGCACCGGGGAGCTGTTTTTT
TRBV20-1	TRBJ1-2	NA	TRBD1	CSVTPTDREGDGYTF	TGCAGTGTTACGCCCACGGACAGGGAAGGGGATGGCTACACCTTC
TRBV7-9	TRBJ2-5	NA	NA	CASSSQGAGAETQYF	TGTGCCAGCAGCTCGCAGGGGGCGGGAGCTGAGACCCAGTACTTC
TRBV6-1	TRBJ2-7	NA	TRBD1	CASSDRAGTEGYEQYF	TGTGCCAGCAGTGATCGGGCCGGGACAGAGGGGTACGAGCAGTACTTC
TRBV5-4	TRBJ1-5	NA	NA	CASSPDTDQPQHF	TGTGCCAGCAGCCCGGACACAGATCAGCCCCAGCATTTT
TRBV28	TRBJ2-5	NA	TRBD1	CASSTSGGTGETQYF	TGTGCCAGCAGTACCTCAGGGGGCACCGGAGAGACCCAGTACTTC
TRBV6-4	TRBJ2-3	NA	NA	CASGGTAGDTQYF	TGTGCCAGCGGAGGGACGGCCGGAGATACGCAGTATTTT
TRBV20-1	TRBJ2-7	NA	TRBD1	CSARDRRTGANSYEQYF	TGCAGTGCTAGAGATAGGAGGACAGGGGCAAATTCCTACGAGCAGTACTTC
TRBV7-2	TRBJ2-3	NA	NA	CASTYLTADTQYF	TGTGCCAGCACCTACTTGACGGCAGATACGCAGTATTTT
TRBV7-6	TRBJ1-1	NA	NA	CASSRIAGPLQTEAFF	TGTGCCAGCAGCCGAATTGCGGGCCCCCTCCAAACTGAAGCTTTCTTT
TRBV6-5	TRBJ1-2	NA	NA	CASSLHGANYGYTF	TGTGCCAGCAGTTTGCATGGGGCGAACTATGGCTACACCTTC
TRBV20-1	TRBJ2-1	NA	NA	CSARARTRGDSEQFF	TGCAGTGCTAGAGCCCGGACTAGGGGGGATAGTGAGCAGTTCTTC
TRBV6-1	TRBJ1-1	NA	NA	CASSGQTMNTEAFF	TGTGCCAGCAGTGGACAGACCATGAACACTGAAGCTTTCTTT
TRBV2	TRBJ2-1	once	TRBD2	CASTGLAGQYNEQFF	TGTGCCAGCACTGGACTAGCGGGGCAATACAATGAGCAGTTCTTC
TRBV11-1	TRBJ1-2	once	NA	CASSARGTRFGYTF	TGTGCCAGCAGCGCCCGAGGGACGAGATTTGGCTACACCTTC
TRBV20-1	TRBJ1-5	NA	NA	CSARQESNQPQHF	TGCAGTGCTAGACAGGAAAGCAATCAGCCCCAGCATTTT
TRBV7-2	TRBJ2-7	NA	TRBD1	CASSAYRGRLQEQYF	TGTGCCAGCAGCGCGTACAGGGGGCGTCTTCAAGAGCAGTACTTC